This entry is about one T cell receptor (beta chain). Its antigen specificity is not known. Per-base qualities were not stored, and no clone one base away is much larger. The entry originates in a study of blood T cell repertoires in COVID-19 (dated by TCRdb to between 2020 and 2021). In terms of the full investigation: Collaborator samples came from the United States, Italy and Spain and covered acute and convalescent phases of COVID-19. The material from the prospective study consisted of cDNA or gDNA derived from T cells, B-cell-depleted T cells, or PBMCs. The dataset comprised deeply sampled blood TCRbeta repertoires from subjects exposed to, actively infected with, or recovered from COVID-19. A freely available public database, intended as a resource for researchers studying the immune response to SARS-CoV-2, is where the repertoires were released. The samples were drawn from two sources: the first 160 participants of the ongoing ImmuneRACE study, and 1,254 subjects contributed by 6 global collaborators. Sample metadata almost always included a de-identified subject ID, COVID-19 status, age in years and sex. Where available, HLA class I and class II types were taken from metadata supplied by the sample provider and were not determined by assay-based typing. Overall study results and their limits: The quantity of clinical and demographic metadata differed by source and by participant and was supplied without curation.

The immunoSEQ Assay, a bias-controlled multiplex PCR, was used to amplify TCRbeta CDR3 regions from genomic DNA. From the authors' description of their analysis: Within the assay, amplification of reference gene primers was used to estimate how many nucleated cells each sample contained. Sequence reads were collapsed and filtered to measure the absolute abundance of every unique TCRbeta CDR3 rearrangement. For each sample, productive Simpson clonality was calculated as the square root of Simpson's diversity index across productive rearrangements. What TCRdb holds here is the immuneACCESS table cut down to in-frame rearrangements. Part of the clones is not present; checked against another copy, under half of the missing clones reflect an unresolved V gene, and the others are unexplained. That table furnishes V, J and clone size, whereas the DNA furnished D and trimming. This sample gives under 250,000 clones in total; roughly 80% of them show up just once. Around 3.5% of the sample is taken by the ten largest.

Participants in the prospective study were aged roughly 18 to 100 years, lived in some 24 United States geographic areas, and enrolled through a virtual design. Cohort assignment in the prospective study relied on participant-reported clinical history from a screening survey and a study questionnaire. A participant counted as exposed if, within 2 weeks of entering the study, that participant had been in contact with someone who had a PCR-confirmed or clinician-diagnosed COVID-19 case. Each participant in the prospective study had whole blood, serum and a nasopharyngeal or oropharyngeal swab collected by mobile phlebotomists. Participants in the prospective study had the option to provide additional blood draws and questionnaires over a roughly two-month period. Before DNA extraction, blood samples from the prospective study were shipped at room temperature or frozen. Reading from cysteine to phenylalanine, the CDR3 counts 15 amino acids. The read is trimmed to its CDR3 DNA, 45 bases read in frame from base 1. CDR1 is given as KGHSH and CDR2 as LQKENI, both from the germline V gene. V is trimmed back by 0 bases and J by 5 bases, and the junction contains 5 bases that no gene match accounts for.

The specimen sequenced was PBMCs or T cells enriched from blood (not recorded which). This TCR derives from a woman aged 40 to 50 who had been exposed to COVID-19. The V and J segments used are TRBV18 and TRBJ2-7, and TRBD2 aligns with 9 junction nucleotides. The DNA is TGTGCCAGCTCACCACCCCCCGGGACTAGCCACGAGCAGTACTTC. The resulting protein is CASSPPPGTSHEQYF.